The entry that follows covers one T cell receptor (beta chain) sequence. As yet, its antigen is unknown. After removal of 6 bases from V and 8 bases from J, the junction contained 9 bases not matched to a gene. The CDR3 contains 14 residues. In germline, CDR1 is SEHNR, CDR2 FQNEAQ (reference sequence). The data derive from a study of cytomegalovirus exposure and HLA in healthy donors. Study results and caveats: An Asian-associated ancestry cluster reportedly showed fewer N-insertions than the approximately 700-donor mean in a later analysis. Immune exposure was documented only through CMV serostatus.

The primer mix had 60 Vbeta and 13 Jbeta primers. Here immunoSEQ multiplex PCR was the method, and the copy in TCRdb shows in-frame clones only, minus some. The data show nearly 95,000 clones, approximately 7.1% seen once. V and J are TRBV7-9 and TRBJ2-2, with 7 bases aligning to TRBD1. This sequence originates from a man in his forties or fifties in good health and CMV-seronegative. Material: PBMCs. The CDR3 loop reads CASSSQGGGGELFF. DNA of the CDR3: TGTGCCAGCAGTTCACAAGGGGGCGGAGGGGAGCTGTTTTTT.